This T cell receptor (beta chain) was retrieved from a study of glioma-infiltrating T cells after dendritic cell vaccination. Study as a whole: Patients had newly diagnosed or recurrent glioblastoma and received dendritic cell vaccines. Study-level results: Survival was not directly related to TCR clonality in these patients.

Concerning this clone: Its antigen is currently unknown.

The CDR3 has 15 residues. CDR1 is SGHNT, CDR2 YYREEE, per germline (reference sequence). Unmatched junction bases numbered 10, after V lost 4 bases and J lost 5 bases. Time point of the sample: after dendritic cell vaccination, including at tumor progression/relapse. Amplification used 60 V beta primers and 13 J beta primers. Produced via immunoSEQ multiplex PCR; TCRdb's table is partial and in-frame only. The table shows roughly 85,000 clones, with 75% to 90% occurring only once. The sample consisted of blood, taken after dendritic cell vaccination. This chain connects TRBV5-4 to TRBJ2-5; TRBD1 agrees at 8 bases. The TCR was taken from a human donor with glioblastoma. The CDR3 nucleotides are TGTGCCAGCAGCCCCAGGACAGGGACGGGGGAGACCCAGTACTTC. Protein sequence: CASSPRTGTGETQYF.